This T cell receptor (beta chain) was observed in a study of blood T cell repertoires in COVID-19. As for the study in general: The United States, Italy and Spain supplied acute and convalescent COVID-19 samples. The cDNA or gDNA used as material had been derived from T cells, B-cell-depleted T cells, or PBMCs.

The CDR3 has 16 amino acids. V lost 3 bases and J lost 2, with 16 bases in between. CDR1 and CDR2 from the germline V gene are MNHEY and SMNVEV (reference sequence). Per the original methods: For nucleated cells, counts were estimated from reference gene primer amplification. Repertoires were generated with immunoSEQ multiplex PCR, while TCRdb's copy carries only in-frame clones and drops some. The V and J calls and clone size were taken over from that table, and D and trimming were inferred from the DNA. The sample includes fewer than 70,000 clones, 65% to 90% of them seen just once. The J gene is TRBJ1-2, the V gene TRBV27; no definite D call. Source material: peripheral blood. The clonotype originates from a man aged 80 or over with acute or convalescent COVID-19. CDR3 residues: CASSLVAGISNYGYTF. The CDR3 bases are TGTGCCAGCAGTTTGGTGGCAGGAATAAGCAACTATGGCTACACCTTC.